The sequence of this TCR beta chain was determined in a study of cytomegalovirus exposure and HLA in healthy donors. Across the study: An early data release held tens of millions of unique TCRs from HLA-typed donors.

The primer mix had 60 Vbeta and 13 Jbeta primers. Method: immunoSEQ multiplex PCR; TCRdb's copy keeps in-frame clones and lacks some. The table has more than 150,000 clones, approximately 82% seen once. Study-level points and caveats: Overall, approximately 150 TCR beta chains were annotated as cytomegalovirus-associated. Later analysis revealed greater clonal expansion in HLA-associated TCR beta chains than in equally common others.

Healthy people donating bone marrow made up the donors. On this clone: Its cognate antigen is unknown.

Germline CDR1 reads SNHLY; CDR2 reads FYNNEI. The V end lost 6 bases, the J end lost 1 base, and 15 bases lay between the germline ends. This CDR3 comprises 15 residues. The chain couples TRBV2 to TRBJ1-1; TRBD1 is a possible D gene (6 bases). The source of this sequence is a woman in her 30s in good health and CMV-seronegative. Material: PBMCs. For the CDR3, the DNA is TGTGCCAGCAGCTACAGGGCCGAGGAGAACACTGAAGCTTTCTTT. This gives the protein CASSYRAEENTEAFF.